These 27 T cell receptor beta chains were all obtained from the same sample, sequenced in a study of shared T cell receptors in the human thymus. Libraries were prepared by immunoSEQ multiplex PCR; TCRdb keeps only in-frame clonotypes and omits some of them. The sample records 550,000 to 800,000 clones, approximately 83% being singletons. This same sample was also part of a study on human thymus T cells.

The sample comprised thymocytes. The receptors come from a girl less than two years old with a congenital heart defect.

The chain joins TRBV7-4 to TRBJ2-1; D possibly corresponds to TRBD1 (5 bases). CDR1 SGHVT and CDR2 SQSDAQ come from the germline V gene. This CDR3 spans 16 amino acids. Trimming left V 2 bases short and J 3 bases short, with 14 bases between. CDR3 residues: CASSLKKRTIYNEQFF. The CDR3, as DNA: TGTGCCAGCAGCTTAAAAAAAAGGACAATCTACAATGAGCAGTTCTTC.

The rearrangement uses TRBV29-1 and TRBJ1-3; D remains unclear. Trimming stripped 2 bases from V and 0 bases from J, with 11 bases between. The CDR3 contains 15 residues. Per the germline V gene, CDR1 is SQVTM and CDR2 is ANQGSEA. Here the CDR3 reads CSVEISQTSGNTIYF. The CDR3 DNA is TGCAGCGTTGAAATTAGTCAAACCTCTGGAAACACCATATATTTT.

This chain joins TRBV7-9 and TRBJ1-2; 8 positions agree with TRBD1. The length of the CDR3 is 14 residues. V trimming: 5 bases; J trimming: 6 bases; junction bases outside the gene matches: 8. Germline-derived CDR1 and CDR2 are SEHNR and FQNEAQ (reference sequence). CDR3 bases: TGTGCCAGCAGCACCTGGACAGGGATCGATGGCTACACCTTC. Residues: CASSTWTGIDGYTF.

This sequence joins TRBV27 and TRBJ1-2, with D perhaps matching TRBD1 (5 bases). Deletions cut 6 bases from V and 4 bases from J, with 15 bases between. Per the germline V gene, CDR1 is MNHEY and CDR2 is SMNVEV (reference sequence). The CDR3 contains 14 residues. In nucleotides, the CDR3 is TGTGCCAGCAGCCACCGTAGGGGTGGCTATGGCTACACCTTC. It specifies CASSHRRGGYGYTF.

The V gene is TRBV28, the J gene TRBJ1-5; perhaps TRBD1 as D (5 bases). V lost 6 bases and J lost 0, with 21 bases in between. Germline V gene data show CDR1 as MDHEN and CDR2 as SYDVKM. This CDR3 region has 18 residues. The CDR3 region is CASSALGRGMGSNQPQHF. The CDR3 nucleotides read TGTGCCAGCAGCGCCCTTGGGCGGGGGATGGGTAGCAATCAGCCCCAGCATTTT.

This chain connects TRBV28 to TRBJ2-2; D is perhaps TRBD2 (6 bases). V was trimmed by 5 bases and J by 4 bases, leaving 14 bases between them. The CDR3 runs 15 residues. From germline, CDR1 is MDHEN and CDR2 SYDVKM. CDR3 sequence reads: CASSRAGRGTGELFF. Written as DNA, the CDR3 is TGTGCCAGCAGTCGAGCGGGCCGTGGCACCGGGGAGCTGTTTTTT.

The chain joins TRBV28 to TRBJ2-1; TRBD1 matches 8 bases. This CDR3 contains 15 residues. J gave up 3 bases and V 6 bases, and 7 bases lay outside the gene matches. CDR1 and CDR2 (germline): MDHEN, SYDVKM. The CDR3 sequence: CASSPRQGIYNEQFF. CDR3 DNA: TGTGCCAGCAGCCCCCGACAGGGGATCTACAATGAGCAGTTCTTC.

The chain joins TRBV2 to TRBJ2-7; TRBD1 aligns across 12 bases. J gave up 6 bases and V 6 bases, and 3 bases lay outside the gene matches. Germline V gene lookup returns CDR1 SNHLY and CDR2 FYNNEI. The CDR3 totals 13 residues. The DNA of the CDR3 is TGTGCCAGCAGGGGGGGACAGGGGGCCGAGCAGTACTTC. It translates to CASRGGQGAEQYF.

The CDR3 bases are TGTGCCAGCAGTTGGCAGGGGGCCGCAGACTATGGCTACACCTTC. This codes for CASSWQGAADYGYTF. The J gene is TRBJ1-2, the V gene TRBV6-5, with TRBD1 matching 8 bases. Germline V gene sequence: CDR1 MNHEY, CDR2 SVGAGI. The CDR3 loop spans 15 amino acids. The V gene end was trimmed by 4 bases and the J gene end by 3 bases; junction bases not matched to a gene: 7.

The chain recombines TRBV6-6 with TRBJ1-1; 7 nucleotides line up with TRBD1. This CDR3 contains 14 residues. The germline gives CDR1 MNHNY, CDR2 SVGAGI (reference sequence). With V trimmed by 5 bases and J by 8 bases, 11 bases remained unmatched. CDR3 residues: CASSKLRQGLEAFF. CDR3 coding DNA: TGTGCCAGCAGTAAACTGCGACAGGGCCTAGAAGCTTTCTTT.

This chain joins TRBV7-2 and TRBJ1-4; no firm D call. The germline V gene has CDR1 SGHTA and CDR2 FQGNSA. CDR3 length: 15 amino acids. Trimming shortened V by 2 bases and J by 5 bases, and 12 bases separated the two germline ends. The CDR3 sequence is CASSLPGLRNEKLFF. For the CDR3, the DNA is TGTGCCAGCAGCTTACCAGGACTGAGGAATGAAAAACTGTTTTTT.

The chain carries TRBV12-5 and TRBJ2-2; TRBD1 agrees at 7 bases. Germline V gene sequence: CDR1 LGHNT, CDR2 FRNRAP. The V and J ends lost 2 bases and 4 bases, in that order; junction bases with no gene match: 4. This CDR3 region has 15 residues. The CDR3 sequence: CASGLTGARTGELFF. The CDR3 nucleotides are TGTGCTAGTGGTTTGACAGGGGCCCGCACCGGGGAGCTGTTTTTT.

The CDR3 DNA sequence: TGTGCCAGCGGACAGTTCTCCTACGAGCAGTACTTC. Encoded protein: CASGQFSYEQYF. The V call is TRBV25-1, the J call TRBJ2-7; tentatively, D is TRBD1 (6 bases). With 8 bases removed from V and 0 bases from J, the gap between germline ends came to 8 bases. The CDR3 is 12 residues long. Germline-derived CDR1 and CDR2 are MGHDK and SYGVNS.

The chain combines TRBV19 with TRBJ2-7; D might be TRBD2 (6 bases). Germline V gene data show CDR1 as LNHDA and CDR2 as SQIVND (reference sequence). This CDR3 has 17 residues. V was trimmed by 4 bases and J by 2 bases, leaving 21 bases between them. The CDR3 spells CASSTSTPGLRAYEQYF. The CDR3 DNA reads TGTGCCAGTAGTACCTCTACCCCGGGACTTCGCGCCTACGAGCAGTACTTC.

The rearrangement links TRBV27 to TRBJ1-3; the D is unclear. The CDR3 is 18 amino acids. CDR1 MNHEY and CDR2 SMNVEV come from the germline V gene (reference sequence). The V end was cut by 2 bases, the J end by 3 bases, with 20 bases between. The CDR3 is CASSLSTPPSDFGNTIYF. CDR3 DNA sequence: TGTGCCAGCAGTTTAAGTACCCCTCCGTCGGACTTTGGAAACACCATATATTTT.

The chain links TRBV5-6 to TRBJ2-2, with 7 bases lining up with TRBD2. The CDR3 runs to 15 residues. J gave up 6 bases and V 0 bases, and 5 bases lay outside the gene matches. Germline values: CDR1 SGHDT, CDR2 YYEEEE. CDR3 nucleotides: TGTGCCAGCAGCTTGGGTGGGGAGGGAGCCGGGGAGCTGTTTTTT. It specifies CASSLGGEGAGELFF.

The CDR3 region has the DNA TGCGCCAGCAGTGAGTGCCCGGACAGGGAAAGATCCAATCAGCCCCAGCATTTT. Translated, it gives CASSECPDRERSNQPQHF. The chain carries TRBV10-2 and TRBJ1-5; TRBD1 aligns across 8 bases. Germline lookup yields CDR1 WSHSY and CDR2 SAAADI. Trimming cost V 1 base and J 3 bases; bases outside gene matches: 11. CDR3 length: 18 residues.

This sequence joins TRBV18 and TRBJ1-5; D unresolved. CDR1 KGHSH and CDR2 LQKENI come from the germline V gene. V lost 2 bases and J 6 bases, leaving 8 bases between the germline ends. The CDR3 covers 13 residues. CDR3 region: CASSPDWSQPQHF. As DNA, the CDR3 is TGTGCCAGCTCACCAGACTGGAGTCAGCCCCAGCATTTT. Using reference TRBV18 and TRBJ1-5 for the parts outside the CDR3, the full variable domain is NAGVMQNPRHLVRRRGQEARLRCSPMKGHSHVYWYRQLPEEGLKFMVYLQKENIIDESGMPKERFSAEFPKEGPSILRIQQVVRGDSAAYFCASSPDWSQPQHFGDGTRLSIL.

The chain uses TRBV6-7 and TRBJ1-2; TRBD1 might be the D (6 bases). TRBV6-7 is labeled an ORF, and its function is uncertain. V was shortened by 2 bases and J by 4 bases, with 11 bases between the two germline ends. This CDR3 region has 14 residues. The DNA for the CDR3 is TGTGCCAGCAGTTACCCCAGGACAGCCTATGGCTACACCTTC. This sequence encodes CASSYPRTAYGYTF.

The genes are TRBV4-2 and TRBJ2-7, with D possibly TRBD2 on 6 matching bases. The CDR3 loop spans 14 amino acids. The germline V gene has CDR1 LGHNA and CDR2 YNFKEQ. V was cut by 1 base and J by 7 bases, with 14 bases left in between. CDR3 bases: TGTGCCAGCAGCCAAGGGATCATCGGGAGAGAGCAGTACTTC. Residues: CASSQGIIGREQYF.

Comment on this clone: The junction departs from the called germline gene at one end, perhaps through a read error. The same CDR3 is also encoded by other DNA sequences in this sample. The chain employs TRBV10-1 and TRBJ1-6, with a tentative D call TRBD1 (6 bases). The CDR3 sequence is 14 residues long. Germline V gene lookup returns CDR1 WNHNN and CDR2 SYGVQD (reference sequence). The CDR3 nucleotides read TGCGCCAGCAGACAGGGTTCCTATAATTCCCCCCTCCACTTT. It codes for CASRQGSYNSPLHF.

V and J are TRBV7-2 and TRBJ1-1; 11 bases agree with TRBD1. With 5 bases clipped from V and 1 base from J, the junction kept 6 bases outside the gene matches. Germline CDR1 reads SGHTA; CDR2 reads FQGNSA. This CDR3 region has 16 residues. The CDR3 DNA sequence: TGTGCCAGCAGCCCAAACGGACAGGGGGCGAACACTGAAGCTTTCTTT. This sequence encodes CASSPNGQGANTEAFF.

V usage is TRBV5-1 and J usage is TRBJ2-5; maybe TRBD1 (6 bases). TRBJ2-7 matches the DNA end more closely, so the J call is doubtful. CDR1 SGHRS and CDR2 YFSETQ come from the germline V gene. There are 18 residues in the CDR3. The CDR3 nucleotides read TGCGCCAGCAGTGCCATTACAAAGGACAGACTTAGTCTTTACGAGCAGTACTTC. This encodes CASSAITKDRLSLYEQYF.

This clone has a handful of counts. The chain is built from TRBV5-5 and TRBJ1-1; the match to TRBD1 covers 7 bases. Germline CDR1 reads SGHKS; CDR2 reads YYEKEE (reference sequence). There are 17 residues in the CDR3. J gave up 4 bases and V 0 bases, and 12 bases lay outside the gene matches. The CDR3 DNA reads TGTGCCAGCAGCTTGGGCCAGGGGGAAGCTATGATCACTGAAGCTTTCTTT. Translated: CASSLGQGEAMITEAFF.

The V and J genes are TRBV29-1 and TRBJ2-1, with D perhaps TRBD2 (5 bases). The V gene's germline CDR1 is SQVTM and CDR2 ANQGSEA. This CDR3 region has 11 residues. Trimming removed 5 bases from V and 7 bases from J, with 9 bases in between. Here the CDR3 DNA reads TGCAGCGTTAGTGGACTGAATGAGCAGTTCTTC. This sequence encodes CSVSGLNEQFF.

J is TRBJ2-7 and V is TRBV5-1; 8 nucleotides agree with TRBD2. J was trimmed by 3 bases and V by 4 bases; bases with no gene match: 9. Germline V gene sequence: CDR1 SGHRS, CDR2 YFSETQ. CDR3 length: 15 residues. The CDR3 here is CASSAPGLEDYEQYF. As DNA, the CDR3 is TGCGCCAGCAGCGCACCGGGACTAGAAGACTACGAGCAGTACTTC.

The gene calls are TRBV6-4 and TRBJ1-2, with 9 bases that match TRBD1. This CDR3 has 15 amino acids. V lost 5 bases and J lost 6; bases outside the gene matches: 10. Germline assignment: CDR1 MRHNA and CDR2 SNTAGT. CDR3 loop: CASSPTGGTPDGYTF. The CDR3 region has the DNA TGTGCCAGCAGTCCCACAGGGGGCACGCCGGATGGCTACACCTTC.